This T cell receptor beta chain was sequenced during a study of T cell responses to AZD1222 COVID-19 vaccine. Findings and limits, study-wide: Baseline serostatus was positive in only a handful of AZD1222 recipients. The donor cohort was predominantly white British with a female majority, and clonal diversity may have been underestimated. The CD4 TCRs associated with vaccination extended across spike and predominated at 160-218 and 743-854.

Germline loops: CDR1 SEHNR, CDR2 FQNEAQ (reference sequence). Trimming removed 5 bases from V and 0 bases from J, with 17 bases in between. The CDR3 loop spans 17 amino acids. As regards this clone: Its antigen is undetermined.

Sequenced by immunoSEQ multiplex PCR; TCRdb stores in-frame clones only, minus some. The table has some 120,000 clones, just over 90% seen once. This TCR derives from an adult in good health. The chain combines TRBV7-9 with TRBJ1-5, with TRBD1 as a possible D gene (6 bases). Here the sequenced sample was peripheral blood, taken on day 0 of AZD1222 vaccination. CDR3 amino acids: CASSGGAGGYSNQPQHF. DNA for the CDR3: TGTGCCAGCAGCGGGGGGGCAGGAGGATATAGCAATCAGCCCCAGCATTTT.